This T cell receptor beta chain is drawn from a study of T cell changes during pregnancy in multiple sclerosis. V was trimmed by 5 bases and J by 3 bases, leaving 13 bases between them. The length of the CDR3 is 15 residues. CDR1 and CDR2 from the germline V gene are MNHEY and SMNVEV (reference sequence). Data came from immunoSEQ multiplex PCR; TCRdb stores just in-frame clones and leaves some out. The table lists some 57,000 clones, 91% of them singletons. Sequenced here: CD4+ T cells from peripheral blood mononuclear cells, sampled after pregnancy. The TCR originated in a female donor in good health, enrolled as a control in a pregnancy study. The J gene is TRBJ2-2, the V gene TRBV27; TRBD2 might be the D (6 bases). CDR3 coding DNA: TGTGCCAGCAGTCTTTCTAGCGTTCACACCGGGGAGCTGTTTTTT. It encodes CASSLSSVHTGELFF.